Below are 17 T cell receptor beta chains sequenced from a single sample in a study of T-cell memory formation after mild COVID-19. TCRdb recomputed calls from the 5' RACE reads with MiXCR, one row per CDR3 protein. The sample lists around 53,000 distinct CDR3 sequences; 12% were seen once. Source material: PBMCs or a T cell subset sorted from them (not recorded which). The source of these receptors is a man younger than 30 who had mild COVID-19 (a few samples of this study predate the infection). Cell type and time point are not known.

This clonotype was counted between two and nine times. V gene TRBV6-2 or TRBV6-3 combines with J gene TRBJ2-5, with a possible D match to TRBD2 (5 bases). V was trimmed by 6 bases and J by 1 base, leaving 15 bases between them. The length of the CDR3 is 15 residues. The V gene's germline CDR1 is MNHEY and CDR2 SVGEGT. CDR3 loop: CASRDRRGTQETQYF. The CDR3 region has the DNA TGTGCCAGCAGAGACCGCCGGGGAACCCAAGAGACCCAGTACTTC.

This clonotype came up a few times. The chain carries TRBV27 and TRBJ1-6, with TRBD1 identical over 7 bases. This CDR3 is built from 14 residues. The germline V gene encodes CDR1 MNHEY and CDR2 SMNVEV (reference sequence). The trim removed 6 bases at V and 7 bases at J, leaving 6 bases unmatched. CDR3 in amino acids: CASSPGTANSPLHF. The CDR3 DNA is TGTGCCAGCAGCCCCGGGACAGCCAATTCACCCCTCCACTTT.

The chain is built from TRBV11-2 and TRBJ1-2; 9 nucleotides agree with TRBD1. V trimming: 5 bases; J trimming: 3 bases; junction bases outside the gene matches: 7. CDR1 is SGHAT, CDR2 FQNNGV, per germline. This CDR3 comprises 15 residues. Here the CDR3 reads CASSGGTGRDYGYTF. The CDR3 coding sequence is TGTGCCAGCAGCGGAGGGACAGGGAGGGACTATGGCTACACCTTC.

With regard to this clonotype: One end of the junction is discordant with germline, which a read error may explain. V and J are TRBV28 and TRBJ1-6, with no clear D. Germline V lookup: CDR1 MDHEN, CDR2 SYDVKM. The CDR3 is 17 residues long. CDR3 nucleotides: TGTGCCAGCAGTACTCTAGCGTGGAGCTCCTATAAGTCACCCCTCCACTTT. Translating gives CASSTLAWSSYKSPLHF.

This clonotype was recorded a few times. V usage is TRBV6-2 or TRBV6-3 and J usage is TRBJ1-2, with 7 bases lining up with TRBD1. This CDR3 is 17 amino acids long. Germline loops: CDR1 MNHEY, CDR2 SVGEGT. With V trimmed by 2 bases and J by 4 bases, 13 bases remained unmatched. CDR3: CASSYPDYRDSFYGYTF. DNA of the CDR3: TGTGCCAGCAGTTACCCAGATTACAGGGACAGCTTCTATGGCTACACCTTC.

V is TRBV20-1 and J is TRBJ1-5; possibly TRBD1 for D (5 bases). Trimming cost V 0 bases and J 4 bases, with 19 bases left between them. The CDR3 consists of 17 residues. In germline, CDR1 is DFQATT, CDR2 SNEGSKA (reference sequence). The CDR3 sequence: CSARDAGRTLANQPQHF. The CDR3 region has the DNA TGCAGTGCTAGAGATGCAGGGAGGACTCTGGCGAATCAGCCCCAGCATTTT.

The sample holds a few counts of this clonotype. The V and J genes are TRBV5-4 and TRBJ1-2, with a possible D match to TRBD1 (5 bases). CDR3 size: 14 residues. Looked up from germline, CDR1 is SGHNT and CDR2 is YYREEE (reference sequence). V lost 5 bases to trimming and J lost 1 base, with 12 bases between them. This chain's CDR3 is CASRMGDRNYGYTF. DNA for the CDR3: TGTGCCAGCAGAATGGGGGACCGTAACTATGGCTACACCTTC.

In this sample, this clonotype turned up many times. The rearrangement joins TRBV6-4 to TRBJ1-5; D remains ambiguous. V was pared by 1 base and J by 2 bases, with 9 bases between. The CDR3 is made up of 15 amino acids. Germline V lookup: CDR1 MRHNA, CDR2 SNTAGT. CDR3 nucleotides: TGTGCCAGCAGTGACTTGGTATTTTGCAATCAGCCCCAGCATTTT. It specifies CASSDLVFCNQPQHF.

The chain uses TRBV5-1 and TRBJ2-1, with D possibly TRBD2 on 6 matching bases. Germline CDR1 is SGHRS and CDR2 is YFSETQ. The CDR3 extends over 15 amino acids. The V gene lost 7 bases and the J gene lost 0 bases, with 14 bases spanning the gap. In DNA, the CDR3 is TGCGCCAGCTCCTTAGCGGTCCTCTCCTACAATGAGCAGTTCTTC. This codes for CASSLAVLSYNEQFF.

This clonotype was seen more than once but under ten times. The CDR3 spells CASSLAGATDTQYF. The CDR3 region has the DNA TGTGCCAGCAGCTTGGCAGGAGCCACAGATACGCAGTATTTT. The chain carries TRBV7-9 and TRBJ2-3, with D unresolved. This CDR3 is built from 14 residues. Trimming removed 3 bases at V and 2 bases at J, with 9 bases between. Per the germline V gene, CDR1 is SEHNR and CDR2 is FQNEAQ (reference sequence). The complete variable domain, with remaining parts taken from reference TRBV7-9 and TRBJ2-3, reads DTGVSQNPRHKITKRGQNVTFRCDPISEHNRLYWYRQTLGQGPEFLTYFQNEAQLEKSRLLSDRFSAERPKGSFSTLEIQRTEQGDSAMYLCASSLAGATDTQYFGPGTRLTVL.

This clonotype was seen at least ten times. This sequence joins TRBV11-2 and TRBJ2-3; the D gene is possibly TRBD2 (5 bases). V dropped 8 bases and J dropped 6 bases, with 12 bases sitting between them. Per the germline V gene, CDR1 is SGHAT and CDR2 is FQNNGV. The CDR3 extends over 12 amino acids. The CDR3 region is CASCSGGDTQYF. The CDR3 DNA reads TGTGCCAGCTGCTCCGGCGGGGATACGCAGTATTTT.

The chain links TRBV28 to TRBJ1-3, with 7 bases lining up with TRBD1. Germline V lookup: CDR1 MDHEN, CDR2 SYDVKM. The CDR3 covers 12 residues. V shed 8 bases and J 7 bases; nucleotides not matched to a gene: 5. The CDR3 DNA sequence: TGTGCCAGCGTGACAGGGAGCAACACCATATATTTT. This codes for CASVTGSNTIYF.

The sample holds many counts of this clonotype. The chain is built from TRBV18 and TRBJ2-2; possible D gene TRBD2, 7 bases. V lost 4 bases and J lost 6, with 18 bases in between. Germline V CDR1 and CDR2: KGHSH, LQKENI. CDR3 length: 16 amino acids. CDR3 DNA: TGTGCCAGCTCACTCCCATCGGGGGGCGGCGCCGGGGAGCTGTTTTTT. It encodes CASSLPSGGGAGELFF.

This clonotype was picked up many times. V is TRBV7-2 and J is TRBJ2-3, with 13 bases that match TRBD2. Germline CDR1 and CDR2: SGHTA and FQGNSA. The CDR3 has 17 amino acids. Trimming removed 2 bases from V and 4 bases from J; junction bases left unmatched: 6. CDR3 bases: TGTGCCAGCAGCTTAACATCGGGACTAGCGGGATCAGATACGCAGTATTTT. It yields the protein CASSLTSGLAGSDTQYF. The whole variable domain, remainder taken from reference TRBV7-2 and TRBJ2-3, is GAGVSQSPSNKVTEKGKDVELRCDPISGHTALYWYRQSLGQGLEFLIYFQGNSAPDKSGLPSDRFSAERTGGSVSTLTIQRTQQEDSAVYLCASSLTSGLAGSDTQYFGPGTRLTVL.

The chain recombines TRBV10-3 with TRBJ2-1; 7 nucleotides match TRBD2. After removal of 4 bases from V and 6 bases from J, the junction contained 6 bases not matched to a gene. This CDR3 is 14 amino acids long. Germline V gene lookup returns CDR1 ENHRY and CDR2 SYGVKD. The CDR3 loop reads CAISVGLVVNEQFF. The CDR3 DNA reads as TGTGCCATCAGTGTTGGACTAGTAGTCAATGAGCAGTTCTTC.

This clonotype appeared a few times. The CDR3 DNA is TGTGCCAGCTCACCACTGCAGCAAATGAACACTGAAGCTTTCTTT. Translation gives CASSPLQQMNTEAFF. This rearrangement joins TRBV18 to TRBJ1-1; D remains unclear. Germline CDR1 is KGHSH and CDR2 is LQKENI. The CDR3 is 15 residues long. V shed 1 base and J shed 0 bases, with 9 bases lying between them.

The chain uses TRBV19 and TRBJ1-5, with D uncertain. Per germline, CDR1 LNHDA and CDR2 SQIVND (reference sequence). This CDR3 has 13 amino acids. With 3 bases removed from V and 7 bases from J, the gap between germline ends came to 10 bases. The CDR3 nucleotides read TGTGCCAGTAGTATCGAGGTTTTCCAGCCCCAGCATTTT. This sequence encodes CASSIEVFQPQHF.